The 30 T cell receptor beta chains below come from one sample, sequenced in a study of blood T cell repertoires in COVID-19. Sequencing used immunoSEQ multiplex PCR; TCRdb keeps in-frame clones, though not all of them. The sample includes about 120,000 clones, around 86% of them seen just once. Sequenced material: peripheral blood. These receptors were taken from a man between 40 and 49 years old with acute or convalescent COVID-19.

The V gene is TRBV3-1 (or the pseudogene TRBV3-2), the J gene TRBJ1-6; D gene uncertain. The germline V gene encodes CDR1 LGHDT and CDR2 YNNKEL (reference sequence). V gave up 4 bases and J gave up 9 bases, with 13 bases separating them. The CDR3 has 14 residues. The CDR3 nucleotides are TGTGCCAGCAGCCTAAGGGCGGGGAGTTCACCCCTCCACTTT. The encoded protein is CASSLRAGSSPLHF.

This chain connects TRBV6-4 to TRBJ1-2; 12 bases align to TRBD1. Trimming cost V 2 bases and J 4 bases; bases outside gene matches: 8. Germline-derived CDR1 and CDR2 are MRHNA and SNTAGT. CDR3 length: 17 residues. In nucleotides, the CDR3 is TGTGCCAGCAGTGACGCCGGGACAGGGGGCGCGAGCTATGGCTACACCTTC. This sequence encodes CASSDAGTGGASYGYTF.

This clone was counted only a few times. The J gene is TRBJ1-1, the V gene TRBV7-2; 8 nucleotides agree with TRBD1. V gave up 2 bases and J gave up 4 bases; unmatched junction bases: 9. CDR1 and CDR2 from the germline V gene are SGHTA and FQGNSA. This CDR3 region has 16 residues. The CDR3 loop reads CASSLMTGALSTEAFF. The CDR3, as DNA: TGTGCCAGCAGCTTAATGACAGGGGCGTTAAGCACTGAAGCTTTCTTT.

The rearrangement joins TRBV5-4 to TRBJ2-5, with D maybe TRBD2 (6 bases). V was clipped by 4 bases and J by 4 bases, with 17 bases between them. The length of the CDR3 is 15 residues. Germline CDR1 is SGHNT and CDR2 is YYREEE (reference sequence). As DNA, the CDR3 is TGTGCCAGCAGCGGTAGCGGTTATGGGGGAGAGACCCAGTACTTC. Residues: CASSGSGYGGETQYF.

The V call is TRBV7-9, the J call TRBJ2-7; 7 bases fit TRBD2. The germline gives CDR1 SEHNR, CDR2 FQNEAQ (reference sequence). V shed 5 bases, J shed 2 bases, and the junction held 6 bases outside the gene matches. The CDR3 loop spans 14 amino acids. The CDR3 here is CASSAGTKTYEQYF. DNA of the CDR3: TGTGCCAGCAGCGCCGGGACTAAGACCTACGAGCAGTACTTC.

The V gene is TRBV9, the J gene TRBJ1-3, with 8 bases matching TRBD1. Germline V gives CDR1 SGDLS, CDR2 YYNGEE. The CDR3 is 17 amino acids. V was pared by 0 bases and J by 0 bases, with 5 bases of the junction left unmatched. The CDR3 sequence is CASSVGPGQDSGNTIYF. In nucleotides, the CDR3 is TGTGCCAGCAGCGTAGGGCCGGGACAGGACTCTGGAAACACCATATATTTT.

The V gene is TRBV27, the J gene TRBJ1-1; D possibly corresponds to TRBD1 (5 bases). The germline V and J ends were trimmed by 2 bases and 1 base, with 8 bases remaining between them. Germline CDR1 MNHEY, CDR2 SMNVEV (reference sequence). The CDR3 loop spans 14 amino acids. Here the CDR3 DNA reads TGTGCCAGCAGTTTAAGGAGGGGGAACACTGAAGCTTTCTTT. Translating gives CASSLRRGNTEAFF.

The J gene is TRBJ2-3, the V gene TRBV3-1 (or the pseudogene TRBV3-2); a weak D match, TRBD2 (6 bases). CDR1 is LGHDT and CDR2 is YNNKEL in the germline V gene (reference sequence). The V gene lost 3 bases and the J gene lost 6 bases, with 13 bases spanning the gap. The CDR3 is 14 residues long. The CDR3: CASSQDVAEDTQYF. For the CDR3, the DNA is TGTGCCAGCAGCCAGGACGTAGCGGAGGATACGCAGTATTTT.

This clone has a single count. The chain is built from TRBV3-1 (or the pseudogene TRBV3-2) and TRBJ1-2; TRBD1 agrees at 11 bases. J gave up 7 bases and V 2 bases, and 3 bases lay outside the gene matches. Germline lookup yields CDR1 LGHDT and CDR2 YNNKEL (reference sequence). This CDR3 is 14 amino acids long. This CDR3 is CASSQPGQGAGYTF. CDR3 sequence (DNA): TGTGCCAGCAGCCAACCCGGACAGGGGGCTGGCTACACCTTC.

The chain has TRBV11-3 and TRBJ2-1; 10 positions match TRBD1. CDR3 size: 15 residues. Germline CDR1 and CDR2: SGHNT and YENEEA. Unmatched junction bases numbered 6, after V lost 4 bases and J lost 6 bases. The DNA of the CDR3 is TGTGCCAGCAGCTCGGGACAGGGGTTGAGCAATGAGCAGTTCTTC. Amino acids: CASSSGQGLSNEQFF.

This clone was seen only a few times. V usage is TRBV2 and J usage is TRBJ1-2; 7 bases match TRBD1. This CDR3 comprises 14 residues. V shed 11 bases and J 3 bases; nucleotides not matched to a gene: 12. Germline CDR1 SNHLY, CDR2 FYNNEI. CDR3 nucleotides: TGTGCCTCTAAGGGAGACAGGGCGGACTATGGCTACACCTTC. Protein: CASKGDRADYGYTF.

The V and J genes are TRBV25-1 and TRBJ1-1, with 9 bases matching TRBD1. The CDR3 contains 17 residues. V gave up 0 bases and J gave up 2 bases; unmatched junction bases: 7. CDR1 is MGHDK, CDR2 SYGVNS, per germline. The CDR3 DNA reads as TGTGCCAGCAGTGAATACTTCATGGGACAGGGAAACACTGAAGCTTTCTTT. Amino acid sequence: CASSEYFMGQGNTEAFF. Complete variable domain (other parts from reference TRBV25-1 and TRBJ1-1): EADIYQTPRYLVIGTGKKITLECSQTMGHDKMYWYQQDPGMELHLIHYSYGVNSTEKGDLSSESTVSRIRTEHFPLTLESARPSHTSQYLCASSEYFMGQGNTEAFFGQGTRLTVV.

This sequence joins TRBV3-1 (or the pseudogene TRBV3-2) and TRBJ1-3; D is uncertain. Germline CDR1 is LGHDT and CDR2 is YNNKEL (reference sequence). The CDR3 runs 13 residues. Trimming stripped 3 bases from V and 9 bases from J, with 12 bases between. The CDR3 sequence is CASSQSRRGTIYF. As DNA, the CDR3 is TGTGCCAGCAGCCAGAGCCGCCGAGGCACCATATATTTT.

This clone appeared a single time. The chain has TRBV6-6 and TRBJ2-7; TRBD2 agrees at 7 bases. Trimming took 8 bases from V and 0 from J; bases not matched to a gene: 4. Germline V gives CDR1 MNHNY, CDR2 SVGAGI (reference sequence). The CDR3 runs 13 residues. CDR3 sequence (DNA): TGTGCCAGCCGGGGGGACCACTCCTACGAGCAGTACTTC. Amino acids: CASRGDHSYEQYF.

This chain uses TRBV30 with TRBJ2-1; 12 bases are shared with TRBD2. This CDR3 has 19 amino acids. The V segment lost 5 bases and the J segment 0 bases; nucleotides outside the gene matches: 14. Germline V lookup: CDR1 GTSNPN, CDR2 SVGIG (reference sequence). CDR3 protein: CAWCGEASGGVSSYNEQFF. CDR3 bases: TGTGCCTGGTGTGGGGAAGCTAGCGGGGGGGTTAGCTCCTACAATGAGCAGTTCTTC.

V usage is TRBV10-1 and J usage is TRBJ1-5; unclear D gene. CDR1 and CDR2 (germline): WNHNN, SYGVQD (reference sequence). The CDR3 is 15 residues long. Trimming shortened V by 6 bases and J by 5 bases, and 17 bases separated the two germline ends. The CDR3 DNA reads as TGCGCCAGCAGCCGAAGGAGATTGCGGTATCAGCCCCAGCATTTT. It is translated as CASSRRRLRYQPQHF.

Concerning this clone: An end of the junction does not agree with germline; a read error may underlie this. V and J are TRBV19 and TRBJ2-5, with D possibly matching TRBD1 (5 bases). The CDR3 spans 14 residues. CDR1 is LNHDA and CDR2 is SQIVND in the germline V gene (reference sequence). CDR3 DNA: TGTGCCAGTAGCATAGGGGCCCCCCAAGAGACCCAGTACTTC. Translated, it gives CASSIGAPQETQYF.

CDR3 sequence (DNA): TGCGCCAGCAGCCAAGATTTCTCCGTAACTAACTATGGCTACACCTTC. This sequence encodes CASSQDFSVTNYGYTF. V and J are TRBV4-1 and TRBJ1-2; D gene unclear. There are 16 residues in the CDR3. The V end was cut by 0 bases, the J end by 0 bases, with 11 bases between. Germline-derived CDR1 and CDR2 are MGHRA and YSYEKL.

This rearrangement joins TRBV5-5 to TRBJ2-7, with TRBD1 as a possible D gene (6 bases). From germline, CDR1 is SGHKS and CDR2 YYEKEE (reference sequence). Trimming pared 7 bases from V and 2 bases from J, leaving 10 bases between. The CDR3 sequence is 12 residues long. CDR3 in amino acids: CASSDSPYEQYF. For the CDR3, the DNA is TGTGCCAGCTCGGACAGCCCCTACGAGCAGTACTTC.

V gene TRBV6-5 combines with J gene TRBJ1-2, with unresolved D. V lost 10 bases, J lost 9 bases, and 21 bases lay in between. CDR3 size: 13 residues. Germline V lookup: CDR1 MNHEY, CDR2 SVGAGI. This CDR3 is CATTAVQQRSYTF. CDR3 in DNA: TGTGCCACAACGGCCGTACAGCAACGCAGCTACACCTTC.

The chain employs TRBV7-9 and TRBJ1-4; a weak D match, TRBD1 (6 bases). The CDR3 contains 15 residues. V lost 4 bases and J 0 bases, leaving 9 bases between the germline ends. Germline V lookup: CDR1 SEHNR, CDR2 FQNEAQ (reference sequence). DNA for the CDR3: TGTGCCAGCAGCTCCTACAGGGCAACTAATGAAAAACTGTTTTTT. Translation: CASSSYRATNEKLFF. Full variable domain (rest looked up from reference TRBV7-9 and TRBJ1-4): DTGVSQNPRHKITKRGQNVTFRCDPISEHNRLYWYRQTLGQGPEFLTYFQNEAQLEKSRLLSDRFSAERPKGSFSTLEIQRTEQGDSAMYLCASSSYRATNEKLFFGSGTQLSVL.

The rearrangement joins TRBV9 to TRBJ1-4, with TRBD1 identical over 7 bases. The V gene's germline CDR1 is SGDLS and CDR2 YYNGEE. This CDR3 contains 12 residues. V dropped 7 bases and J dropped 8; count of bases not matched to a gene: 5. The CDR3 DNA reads TGTGCCAGCGGGGACAGCTGGGAAAAACTGTTTTTT. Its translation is CASGDSWEKLFF.

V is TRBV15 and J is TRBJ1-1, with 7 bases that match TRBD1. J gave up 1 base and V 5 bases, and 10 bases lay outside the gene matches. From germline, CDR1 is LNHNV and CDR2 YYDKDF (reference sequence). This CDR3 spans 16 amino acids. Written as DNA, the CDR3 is TGTGCCACCAGCTCGGTTTTTAGGACAGGGAACACTGAAGCTTTCTTT. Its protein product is CATSSVFRTGNTEAFF. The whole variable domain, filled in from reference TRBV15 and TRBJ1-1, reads DAMVIQNPRYQVTQFGKPVTLSCSQTLNHNVMYWYQQKSSQAPKLLFHYYDKDFNNEADTPDNFQSRRPNTSFCFLDIRSPGLGDTAMYLCATSSVFRTGNTEAFFGQGTRLTVV.

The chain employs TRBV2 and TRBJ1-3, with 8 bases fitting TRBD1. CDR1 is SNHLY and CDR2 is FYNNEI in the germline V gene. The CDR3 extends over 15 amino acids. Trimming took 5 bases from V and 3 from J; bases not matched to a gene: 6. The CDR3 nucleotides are TGTGCCAGCAGTATCCAGGGGACAGGTGGAAACACCATATATTTT. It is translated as CASSIQGTGGNTIYF.

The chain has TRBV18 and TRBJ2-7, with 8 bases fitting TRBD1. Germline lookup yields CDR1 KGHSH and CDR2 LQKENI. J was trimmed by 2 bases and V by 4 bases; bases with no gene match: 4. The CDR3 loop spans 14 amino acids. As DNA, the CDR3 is TGTGCCAGCTCACTCGACAGGGGACCCTACGAGCAGTACTTC. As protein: CASSLDRGPYEQYF.

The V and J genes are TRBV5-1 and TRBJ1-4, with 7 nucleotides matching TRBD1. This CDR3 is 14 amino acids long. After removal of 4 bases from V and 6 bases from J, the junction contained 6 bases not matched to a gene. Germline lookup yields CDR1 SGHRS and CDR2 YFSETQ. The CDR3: CASSRGQGDEKLFF. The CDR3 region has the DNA TGCGCCAGCAGCAGGGGTCAGGGGGATGAAAAACTGTTTTTT.

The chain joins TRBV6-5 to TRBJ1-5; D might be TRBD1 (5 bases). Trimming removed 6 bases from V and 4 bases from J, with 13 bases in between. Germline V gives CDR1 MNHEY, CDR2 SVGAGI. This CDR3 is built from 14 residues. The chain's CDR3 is CASRDAGSNQPQHF. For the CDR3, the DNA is TGTGCCAGCAGAGACGCAGGGTCAAATCAGCCCCAGCATTTT.

The CDR3 here is CASRLAGVPEQYF. DNA of the CDR3: TGTGCCAGCCGACTAGCGGGAGTCCCCGAGCAGTACTTC. The chain uses TRBV27 and TRBJ2-7; 12 positions agree with TRBD2. V was pared by 8 bases and J by 6 bases, with 5 bases of the junction left unmatched. CDR3 length: 13 amino acids. CDR1 and CDR2 (germline): MNHEY, SMNVEV (reference sequence).

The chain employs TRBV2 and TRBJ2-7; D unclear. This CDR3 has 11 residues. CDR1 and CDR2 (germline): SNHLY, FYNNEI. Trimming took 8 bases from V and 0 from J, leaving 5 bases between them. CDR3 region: CASVVSYEQYF. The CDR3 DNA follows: TGTGCCAGCGTCGTCTCCTACGAGCAGTACTTC.

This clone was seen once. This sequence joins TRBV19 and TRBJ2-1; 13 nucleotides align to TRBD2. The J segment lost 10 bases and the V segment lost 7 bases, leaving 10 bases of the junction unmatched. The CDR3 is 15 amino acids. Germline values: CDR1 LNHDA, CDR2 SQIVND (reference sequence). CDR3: CASTSGTSGVGEQFF. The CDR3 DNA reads TGTGCCAGTACTTCTGGGACTAGCGGGGTGGGGGAGCAGTTCTTC.